These 27 T cell receptor beta chains share one sample of origin, sequenced in a study of cytomegalovirus exposure and HLA in healthy donors. Both 60 Vbeta primers and 13 Jbeta primers went into the PCR. Only in-frame clones appear in the TCRdb table, and some are missing; sequencing was by immunoSEQ multiplex PCR. The table includes approximately 120,000 clones, over 70% detected once. Material for sequencing was PBMCs. These receptors all come from a woman aged 45-65 years in good health and CMV-seronegative.

Remarks on this clone: One junction end disagrees with the germline gene, perhaps due to a read error. Here the CDR3 reads CASSPDWNSYERYF. The CDR3 DNA reads as TGTGCCAGCTCACCAGACTGGAACTCCTACGAGCGGTACTTC. The chain carries TRBV18 and TRBJ2-7, with D uncertain. Looked up from germline, CDR1 is KGHSH and CDR2 is LQKENI. This CDR3 has 14 amino acids.

The chain recombines TRBV27 with TRBJ2-7, with 9 bases that match TRBD1. After removal of 3 bases from V and 3 bases from J, the junction contained 12 bases not matched to a gene. The CDR3 is 17 amino acids. The V gene's germline CDR1 is MNHEY and CDR2 SMNVEV (reference sequence). CDR3 in DNA: TGTGCCAGCAGTTTCCAGACGGTACAGGGGGCATTCTACGAGCAGTACTTC. Its protein is CASSFQTVQGAFYEQYF.

CDR3 amino acids: CASSLSGGPNEKLFF. DNA for the CDR3: TGTGCCAGCAGCTTATCCGGGGGGCCTAATGAAAAACTGTTTTTT. The V and J genes are TRBV7-9 and TRBJ1-4, with a tentative D call TRBD1 (6 bases). V was trimmed by 2 bases and J by 3 bases, leaving 10 bases between them. The CDR3 covers 15 residues. In germline, CDR1 is SEHNR, CDR2 FQNEAQ (reference sequence).

This clone was found once. The V call is TRBV14, the J call TRBJ1-1; no reliable D call. V shed 0 bases and J shed 4 bases, with 12 bases lying between them. Germline CDR1 SGHDN, CDR2 FVKESK. This CDR3 contains 15 residues. The CDR3 DNA is TGTGCCAGCAGCCAAGATCCAGGTGGTGGCACTGAAGCTTTCTTT. Amino acids: CASSQDPGGGTEAFF.

In this sample, this clone turned up a few times. The genes are TRBV6-6 and TRBJ1-5, with TRBD1 matching over 10 bases. CDR1 is MNHNY, CDR2 SVGAGI, per germline (reference sequence). Germline trimming cut 5 bases from V and 7 bases from J; bases unmatched to any gene: 8. This CDR3 is built from 15 residues. In DNA form, the CDR3 reads TGTGCCAGCAGTAGGGGGACAGGGGAAGGCCAGCCCCAGCATTTT. Its protein product is CASSRGTGEGQPQHF.

This clone was counted a single time. The V call is TRBV28, the J call TRBJ2-7; the match to TRBD2 covers 7 bases. The CDR3 is 14 residues long. J gave up 3 bases and V 6 bases, and 8 bases lay outside the gene matches. Germline V gene lookup returns CDR1 MDHEN and CDR2 SYDVKM. The CDR3, as DNA: TGTGCCAGCAGCCTCGGGACTACCATCTACGAGCAGTACTTC. Translating gives CASSLGTTIYEQYF.

The genes are TRBV30 and TRBJ2-2; TRBD2 matches 8 bases. The CDR3 runs to 15 residues. J was trimmed by 4 bases and V by 5 bases; bases with no gene match: 9. The germline gives CDR1 GTSNPN, CDR2 SVGIG (reference sequence). Here the CDR3 reads CAWSPGGGRTGELFF. The CDR3 region has the DNA TGTGCCTGGTCCCCCGGCGGGGGGCGCACCGGGGAGCTGTTTTTT.

This rearrangement joins TRBV2 to TRBJ2-3, with TRBD1 identical over 8 bases. J gave up 1 base and V 3 bases, and 0 bases lay outside the gene matches. Germline lookup yields CDR1 SNHLY and CDR2 FYNNEI. The CDR3 has 14 residues. The CDR3 region has the DNA TGTGCCAGCAGTGAGGGACAGGGCACAGATACGCAGTATTTT. Translating gives CASSEGQGTDTQYF.

The rearrangement links TRBV19 to TRBJ2-7; D unresolved. This CDR3 is 13 amino acids long. The germline V gene encodes CDR1 LNHDA and CDR2 SQIVND (reference sequence). V lost 3 bases and J lost 3, with 9 bases in between. The CDR3 reads CASSITKHYEQYF. CDR3 sequence (DNA): TGTGCCAGTAGTATCACTAAACACTACGAGCAGTACTTC.

The chain recombines TRBV14 with TRBJ1-1; D ambiguous. Trimming left V 2 bases short and J 8 bases short, with 9 bases between. Germline values: CDR1 SGHDN, CDR2 FVKESK. This CDR3 has 12 amino acids. The DNA for the CDR3 is TGTGCCAGCAGCCAACTGTCCTTAGAAGCTTTCTTT. Amino acids: CASSQLSLEAFF. Full variable domain (remainder filled in from reference TRBV14 and TRBJ1-1): EAGVTQFPSHSVIEKGQTVTLRCDPISGHDNLYWYRRVMGKEIKFLLHFVKESKQDESGMPNNRFLAERTGGTYSTLKVQPAELEDSGVYFCASSQLSLEAFFGQGTRLTVV.

V usage is TRBV28 and J usage is TRBJ2-4; 7 bases align to TRBD2. The CDR3 is 15 amino acids. Germline V CDR1 and CDR2: MDHEN, SYDVKM. The ends lost 7 bases at V and 1 base at J; junction bases unmatched: 7. The CDR3 DNA sequence: TGTGCCAGCAATCGGTGGGAGGGGGCCAAAAACATTCAGTACTTC. Amino acid sequence: CASNRWEGAKNIQYF.

The gene calls are TRBV5-4 and TRBJ1-1, with D tentatively TRBD1 (5 bases). CDR1 SGHNT and CDR2 YYREEE come from the germline V gene (reference sequence). The V gene lost 0 bases and the J gene lost 5 bases, with 14 bases spanning the gap. CDR3 length equals 15 residues. CDR3 residues: CASSLGTGGGTEAFF. CDR3 coding DNA: TGTGCCAGCAGCTTGGGGACCGGGGGTGGTACTGAAGCTTTCTTT.

The rearrangement links TRBV6-1 to TRBJ1-5; D is possibly TRBD1 (6 bases). The ends were cut back, 7 bases at V and 5 bases at J, with 12 bases in the middle. CDR3 length: 13 amino acids. Per germline, CDR1 MNHNS and CDR2 SASEGT. CDR3 amino acids: CASTGQPDQPQHF. Written as DNA, the CDR3 is TGTGCCAGCACCGGACAGCCCGATCAGCCCCAGCATTTT.

The genes are TRBV7-8 and TRBJ1-1, with no clear D. The CDR3 has 13 amino acids. V was shortened by 1 base and J by 1 base, with 4 bases between the two germline ends. Germline V gene lookup returns CDR1 SGHVS and CDR2 FQNEAQ. In DNA form, the CDR3 reads TGTGCCAGCAGCTTAGGACAGAACACTGAAGCTTTCTTT. Its translation: CASSLGQNTEAFF.

This clone was seen more than once but under ten times. This rearrangement joins TRBV20-1 to TRBJ1-2; the D is unclear. Germline CDR1 is DFQATT and CDR2 is SNEGSKA (reference sequence). V lost 3 bases and J 4 bases, leaving 6 bases between the germline ends. This CDR3 region has 11 residues. CDR3 loop: CSASGGYGYTF. For the CDR3, the DNA is TGCAGTGCTAGTGGCGGCTATGGCTACACCTTC.

V usage is TRBV7-2 and J usage is TRBJ1-3; no firm D call. CDR1 is SGHTA, CDR2 FQGNSA, per germline. V lost 3 bases to trimming and J lost 0 bases, with 12 bases between them. CDR3 size: 16 residues. CDR3 sequence reads: CASSFENSYSGNTIYF. CDR3 in DNA: TGTGCCAGCAGCTTCGAAAACAGCTACTCTGGAAACACCATATATTTT.

This chain uses TRBV7-2 with TRBJ2-7, with 9 bases fitting TRBD2. V gave up 5 bases and J gave up 7 bases; unmatched junction bases: 9. Per the germline V gene, CDR1 is SGHTA and CDR2 is FQGNSA. The CDR3 spans 14 residues. CDR3 sequence (DNA): TGTGCCAGCAGCGCACCCAGCGGGAGGAGGGAGCAGTACTTC. Translating gives CASSAPSGRREQYF.

There are a few counts of this clone. J is TRBJ2-7 and V is TRBV28; 10 bases agree with TRBD2. The length of the CDR3 is 15 residues. CDR1 is MDHEN and CDR2 is SYDVKM in the germline V gene. V dropped 6 bases and J dropped 2; count of bases not matched to a gene: 7. This chain's CDR3 is CASSISGLATYEQYF. The CDR3 coding sequence is TGTGCCAGCAGCATTTCGGGACTAGCGACCTACGAGCAGTACTTC.

Of note for this clone: Sequence at one end of the junction differs from germline and may be a read error. The V call is TRBV6-6, the J call TRBJ2-7; the D is unclear. Germline CDR1 and CDR2: MNHNY and SVGAGI (reference sequence). This CDR3 comprises 14 residues. CDR3 loop: CASSYSILRPPGRF. Written as DNA, the CDR3 is TGTGCCAGCAGTTACTCGATTCTAAGGCCTCCGGGTCGCTTC.

In this sample, this clone turned up a few times. The chain links TRBV6-5 to TRBJ2-2; 7 bases map to TRBD1. Germline V lookup: CDR1 MNHEY, CDR2 SVGAGI. V trimming: 6 bases; J trimming: 0 bases; junction bases outside the gene matches: 4. The CDR3 is 15 residues long. DNA of the CDR3: TGTGCCAGCAGCTCCGGGACAGCGAACACCGGGGAGCTGTTTTTT. Translation: CASSSGTANTGELFF.

CDR3 nucleotide sequence: TGTGCCAGCAGCTGGGGACAGTCTTCGGGTGGCTACACCTTC. Amino acid sequence: CASSWGQSSGGYTF. This sequence joins TRBV7-9 and TRBJ1-2, with 7 bases identical to TRBD1. With V trimmed by 4 bases and J by 7 bases, 9 bases remained unmatched. Germline V CDR1 and CDR2: SEHNR, FQNEAQ (reference sequence). This CDR3 comprises 14 residues. The full variable domain, its missing parts supplied by reference TRBV7-9 and TRBJ1-2, is DTGVSQNPRHKITKRGQNVTFRCDPISEHNRLYWYRQTLGQGPEFLTYFQNEAQLEKSRLLSDRFSAERPKGSFSTLEIQRTEQGDSAMYLCASSWGQSSGGYTFGSGTRLTVV.

This rearrangement joins TRBV9 to TRBJ2-1, with TRBD2 matching over 7 bases. The ends lost 0 bases at V and 5 bases at J; junction bases unmatched: 5. The germline V gene encodes CDR1 SGDLS and CDR2 YYNGEE. CDR3 length: 15 residues. The CDR3 loop is CASSVGSSGNNEQFF. DNA of the CDR3: TGTGCCAGCAGCGTAGGGTCTAGCGGTAACAATGAGCAGTTCTTC.

The rearrangement links TRBV6-5 to TRBJ1-1; 9 bases match TRBD1. V trimming: 5 bases; J trimming: 1 base; junction bases outside the gene matches: 2. In germline, CDR1 is MNHEY, CDR2 SVGAGI. CDR3 length equals 14 residues. CDR3 bases: TGTGCCAGCAGTGGGGGACAGGGGAACACTGAAGCTTTCTTT. It specifies CASSGGQGNTEAFF.

This clone occurred a few times. This chain uses TRBV30 with TRBJ1-6; 9 bases align to TRBD1. The length of the CDR3 is 17 residues. Trimming cost V 2 bases and J 6 bases; bases outside gene matches: 11. The germline V gene has CDR1 GTSNPN and CDR2 SVGIG (reference sequence). The CDR3 bases are TGTGCCTGGAGTTTCTTACAGGGGGCGCTTTCTAATTCACCCCTCCACTTT. This codes for CAWSFLQGALSNSPLHF.

This clone was found once. The rearrangement joins TRBV6-5 to TRBJ1-5; 8 nucleotides match TRBD1. Looked up from germline, CDR1 is MNHEY and CDR2 is SVGAGI. V lost 6 bases, J lost 7 bases, and 8 bases stayed unmatched. This CDR3 has 14 residues. In DNA, the CDR3 is TGTGCCAGCAGACAGGGGGGAGGAGGACAGCCCCAGCATTTT. Translated: CASRQGGGGQPQHF.

V usage is TRBV28 and J usage is TRBJ1-1; possible D gene TRBD1, 5 bases. The germline CDR1 and CDR2 sequences are MDHEN and SYDVKM. The CDR3 loop spans 13 amino acids. V shed 6 bases and J shed 4 bases, with 12 bases lying between them. CDR3 amino acids: CASSIQGSTEAFF. DNA for the CDR3: TGTGCCAGCAGCATCCAGGGAAGCACTGAAGCTTTCTTT.

V usage is TRBV7-2 and J usage is TRBJ2-4; 10 bases align to TRBD2. The CDR3 totals 17 residues. Trimming at V came to 2 bases and at J to 3 bases, leaving 7 bases not matched to a gene. CDR1 and CDR2 from the germline V gene are SGHTA and FQGNSA. The CDR3 protein is CASSLLGAGGVKNIQYF. CDR3 coding DNA: TGTGCCAGCAGCTTATTAGGAGCGGGAGGGGTCAAAAACATTCAGTACTTC.